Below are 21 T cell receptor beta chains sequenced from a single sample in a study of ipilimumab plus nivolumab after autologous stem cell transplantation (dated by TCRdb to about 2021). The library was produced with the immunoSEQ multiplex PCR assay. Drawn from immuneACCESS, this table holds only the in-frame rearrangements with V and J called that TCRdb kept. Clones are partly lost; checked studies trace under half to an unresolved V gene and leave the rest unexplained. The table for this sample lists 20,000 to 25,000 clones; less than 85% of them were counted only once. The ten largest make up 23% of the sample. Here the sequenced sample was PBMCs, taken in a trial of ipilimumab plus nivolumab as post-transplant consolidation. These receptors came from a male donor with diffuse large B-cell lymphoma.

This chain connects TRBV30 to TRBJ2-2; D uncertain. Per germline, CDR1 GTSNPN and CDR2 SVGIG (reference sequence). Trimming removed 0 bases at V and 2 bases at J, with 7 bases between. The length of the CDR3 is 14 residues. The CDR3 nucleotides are TGTGCCTGGAGTGTTAACTACAACACCGGGGAGCTGTTTTTT. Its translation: CAWSVNYNTGELFF.

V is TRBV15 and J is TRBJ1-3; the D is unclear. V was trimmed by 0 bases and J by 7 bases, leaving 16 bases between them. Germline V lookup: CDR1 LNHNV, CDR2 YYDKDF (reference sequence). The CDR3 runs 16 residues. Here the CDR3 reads CATSREGRSGQNTIYF. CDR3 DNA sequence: TGTGCCACCAGCAGAGAAGGCAGGTCTGGGCAGAACACCATATATTTT.

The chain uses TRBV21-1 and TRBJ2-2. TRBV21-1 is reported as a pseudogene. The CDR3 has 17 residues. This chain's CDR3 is CASSKGLGRKVTGELFF. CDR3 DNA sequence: TGTGCCAGCAGCAAAGGTCTAGGACGGAAGGTCACCGGGGAGCTGTTTTTT.

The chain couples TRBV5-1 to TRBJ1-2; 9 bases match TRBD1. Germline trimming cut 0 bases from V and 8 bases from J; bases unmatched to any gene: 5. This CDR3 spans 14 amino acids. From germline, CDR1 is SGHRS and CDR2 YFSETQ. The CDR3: CASSLEGTGKGYTF. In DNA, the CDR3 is TGCGCCAGCAGCTTGGAGGGGACAGGGAAAGGCTACACCTTC.

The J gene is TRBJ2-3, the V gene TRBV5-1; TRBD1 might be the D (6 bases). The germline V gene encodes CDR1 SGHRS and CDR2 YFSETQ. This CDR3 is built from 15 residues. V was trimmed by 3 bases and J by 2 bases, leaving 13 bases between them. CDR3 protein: CASSSDTGNTDTQYF. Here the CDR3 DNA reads TGCGCCAGCAGCTCAGATACAGGGAACACAGATACGCAGTATTTT.

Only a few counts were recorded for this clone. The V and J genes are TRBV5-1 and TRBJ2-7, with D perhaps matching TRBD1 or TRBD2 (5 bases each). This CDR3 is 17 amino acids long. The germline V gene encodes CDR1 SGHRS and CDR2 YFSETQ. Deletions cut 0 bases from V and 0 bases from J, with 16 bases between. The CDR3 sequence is CASSLDPGTPSSYEQYF. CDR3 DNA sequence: TGCGCCAGCAGCTTGGACCCAGGGACCCCAAGCTCCTACGAGCAGTACTTC.

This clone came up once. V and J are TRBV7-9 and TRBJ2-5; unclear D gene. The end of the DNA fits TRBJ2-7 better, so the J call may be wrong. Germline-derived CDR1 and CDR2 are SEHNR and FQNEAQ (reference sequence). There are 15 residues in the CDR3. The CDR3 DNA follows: TGTGCCAGCAGCTTAGCCTGGTTCCCCCCCTACGAGCAGTACTTC. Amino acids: CASSLAWFPPYEQYF.

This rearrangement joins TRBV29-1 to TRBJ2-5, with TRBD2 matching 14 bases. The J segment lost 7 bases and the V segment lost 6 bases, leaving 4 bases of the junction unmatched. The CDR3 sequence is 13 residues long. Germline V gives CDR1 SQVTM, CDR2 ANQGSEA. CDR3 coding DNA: TGCAGCGTGGGACTAGCGGGAGTACCGACCCAGTACTTC. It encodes CSVGLAGVPTQYF. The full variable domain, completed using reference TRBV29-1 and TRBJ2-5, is SAVISQKPSRDICQRGTSLTIQCQVDSQVTMMFWYRQQPGQSLTLIATANQGSEATYESGFVIDKFPISRPNLTFSTLTVSNMSPEDSSIYLCSVGLAGVPTQYFGPGTRLLVL.

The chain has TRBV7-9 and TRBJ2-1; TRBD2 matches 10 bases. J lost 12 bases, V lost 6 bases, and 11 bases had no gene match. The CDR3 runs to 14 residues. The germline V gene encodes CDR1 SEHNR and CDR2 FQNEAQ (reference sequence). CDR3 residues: CASSSGTSALGQFF. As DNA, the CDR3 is TGTGCCAGCAGTTCCGGGACTAGCGCTTTGGGGCAGTTCTTC. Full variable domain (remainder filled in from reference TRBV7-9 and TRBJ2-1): DTGVSQNPRHKITKRGQNVTFRCDPISEHNRLYWYRQTLGQGPEFLTYFQNEAQLEKSRLLSDRFSAERPKGSFSTLEIQRTEQGDSAMYLCASSSGTSALGQFFGPGTRLTVL.

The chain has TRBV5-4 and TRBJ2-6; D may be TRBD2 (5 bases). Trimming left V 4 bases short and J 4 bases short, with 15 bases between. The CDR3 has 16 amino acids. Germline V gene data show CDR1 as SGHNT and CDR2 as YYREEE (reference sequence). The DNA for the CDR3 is TGTGCCAGCAGCCCCACCCCGGAGGTCGGGGCCAACGTCCTGACTTTC. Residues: CASSPTPEVGANVLTF.

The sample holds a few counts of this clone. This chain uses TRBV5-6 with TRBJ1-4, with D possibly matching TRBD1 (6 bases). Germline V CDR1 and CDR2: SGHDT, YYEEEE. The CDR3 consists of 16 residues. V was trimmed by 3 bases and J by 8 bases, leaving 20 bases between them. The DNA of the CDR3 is TGTGCCAGCAGCTCCTCGCGAGGGGGGTTTTTCGAAAAACTGTTTTTT. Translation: CASSSSRGGFFEKLFF.

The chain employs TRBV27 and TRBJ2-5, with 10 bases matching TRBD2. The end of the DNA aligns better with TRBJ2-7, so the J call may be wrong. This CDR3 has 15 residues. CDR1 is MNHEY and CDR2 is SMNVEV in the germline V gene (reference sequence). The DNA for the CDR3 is TGTGCCAGCAGTTCAGCTAGCGGGGGTAATAGCGAGCAGTACTTC. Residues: CASSSASGGNSEQYF.

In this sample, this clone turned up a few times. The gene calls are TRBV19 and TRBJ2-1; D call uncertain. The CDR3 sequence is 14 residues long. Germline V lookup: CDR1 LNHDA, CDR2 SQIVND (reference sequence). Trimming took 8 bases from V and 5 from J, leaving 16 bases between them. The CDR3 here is CASGRAYRNNEQFF. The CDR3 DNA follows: TGTGCCAGTGGAAGGGCCTATCGTAACAATGAGCAGTTCTTC. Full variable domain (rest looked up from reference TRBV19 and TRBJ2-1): DGGITQSPKYLFRKEGQNVTLSCEQNLNHDAMYWYRQDPGQGLRLIYYSQIVNDFQKGDIAEGYSVSREKKESFPLTVTSAQKNPTAFYLCASGRAYRNNEQFFGPGTRLTVL.

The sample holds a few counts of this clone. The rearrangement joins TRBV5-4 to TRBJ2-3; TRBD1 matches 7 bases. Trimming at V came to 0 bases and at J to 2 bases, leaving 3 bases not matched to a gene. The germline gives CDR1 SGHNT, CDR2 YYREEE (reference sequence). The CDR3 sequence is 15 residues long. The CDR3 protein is CASSLGGTDTDTQYF. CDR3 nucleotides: TGTGCCAGCAGCTTGGGGGGGACAGACACAGATACGCAGTATTTT. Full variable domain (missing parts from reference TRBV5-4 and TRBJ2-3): ETGVTQSPTHLIKTRGQQVTLRCSSQSGHNTVSWYQQALGQGPQFIFQYYREEENGRGNFPPRFSGLQFPNYSSELNVNALELDDSALYLCASSLGGTDTDTQYFGPGTRLTVL.

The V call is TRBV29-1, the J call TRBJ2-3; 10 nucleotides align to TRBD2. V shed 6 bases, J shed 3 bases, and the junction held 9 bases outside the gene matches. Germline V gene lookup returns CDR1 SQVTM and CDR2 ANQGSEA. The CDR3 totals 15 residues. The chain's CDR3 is CSVDTGTSETDTQYF. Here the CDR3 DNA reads TGCAGCGTCGACACCGGGACTAGCGAAACAGATACGCAGTATTTT.

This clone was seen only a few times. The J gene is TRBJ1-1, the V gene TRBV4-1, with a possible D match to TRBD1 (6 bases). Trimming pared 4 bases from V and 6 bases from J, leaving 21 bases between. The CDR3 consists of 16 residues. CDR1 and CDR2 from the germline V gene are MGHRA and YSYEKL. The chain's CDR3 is CASSRDPGQSGAEAFF. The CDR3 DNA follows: TGCGCCAGCAGCCGGGACCCCGGACAGTCGGGGGCTGAAGCTTTCTTT.

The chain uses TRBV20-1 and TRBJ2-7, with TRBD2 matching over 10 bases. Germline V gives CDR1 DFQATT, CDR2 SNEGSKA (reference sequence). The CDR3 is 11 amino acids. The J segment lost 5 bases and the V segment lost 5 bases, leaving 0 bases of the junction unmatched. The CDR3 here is CSAGTSDEQYF. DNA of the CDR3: TGCAGTGCTGGGACTAGCGACGAGCAGTACTTC.

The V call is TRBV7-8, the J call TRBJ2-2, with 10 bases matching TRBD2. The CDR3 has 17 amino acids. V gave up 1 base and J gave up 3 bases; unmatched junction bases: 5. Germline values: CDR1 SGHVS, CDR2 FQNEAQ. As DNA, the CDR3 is TGTGCCAGCAGCTTAGTGGGCGGACTAGCGGACACCGGGGAGCTGTTTTTT. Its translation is CASSLVGGLADTGELFF. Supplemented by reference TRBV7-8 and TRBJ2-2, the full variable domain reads GAGVSQSPRYKVAKRGQDVALRCDPISGHVSLFWYQQALGQGPEFLTYFQNEAQLDKSGLPSDRFFAERPEGSVSTLKIQRTQQEDSAVYLCASSLVGGLADTGELFFGEGSRLTVL.

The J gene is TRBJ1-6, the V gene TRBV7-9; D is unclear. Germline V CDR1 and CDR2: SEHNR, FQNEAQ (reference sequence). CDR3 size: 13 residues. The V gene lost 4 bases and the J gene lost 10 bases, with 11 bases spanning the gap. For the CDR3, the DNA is TGTGCCAGCAGCTCCACCGAAGGATCACCCCTCCACTTT. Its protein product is CASSSTEGSPLHF.

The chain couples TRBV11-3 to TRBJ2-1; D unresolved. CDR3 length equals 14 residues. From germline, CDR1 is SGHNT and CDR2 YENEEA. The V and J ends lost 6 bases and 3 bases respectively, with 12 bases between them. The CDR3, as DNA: TGTGCCAGCAGTTCCGGCGGTGGCTACAATGAGCAGTTCTTC. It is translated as CASSSGGGYNEQFF.

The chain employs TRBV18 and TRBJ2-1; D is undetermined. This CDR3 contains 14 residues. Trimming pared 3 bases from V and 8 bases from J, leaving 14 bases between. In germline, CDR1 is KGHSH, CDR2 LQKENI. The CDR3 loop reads CASSPARTADEQFF. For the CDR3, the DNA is TGTGCCAGCTCACCCGCCAGGACGGCGGATGAGCAGTTCTTC.